This TCR beta chain was captured by sequencing in a study of regulatory T cells in long-lasting Graves disease. Time point defined: newly diagnosed GD, antithyroid drugs for less than 3 months. The TCR library was made from RNA that had been extracted from PBMCs in TRIzol. The CDR3 has 16 residues. Germline CDR1 LGHNA, CDR2 YNFKEQ. The V and J ends lost 0 bases and 3 bases respectively, with 15 bases between them. General study results and limits: Accuracy may have been reduced by the small sample size. Persistent disease was characterized by preferential usage of TRBV28, TRBJ1-2 and TRBJ2-5.

This clonotype has more than one count but fewer than ten. The target antigen is unknown. The TCR beta library used iRepertoire HTBI primers with Arm-PCR amplification of CDR3. TCRdb re-derived calls from the multiplex PCR reads in MiXCR, one entry per CDR3 protein. This table has approximately 350,000 distinct CDR3 sequences, 15% to 20% appearing once. The same specimen was also included in a second study, on T cells in Graves' hyperthyroidism and ophthalmopathy. According to that study: Recently diagnosed hyperthyroidism of less than 2 months' duration affected patients aged 18 to 65. HTBI primers were used for first-round RT-PCR of the TCR CDR3.

J is TRBJ2-7 and V is TRBV4-2; D may be TRBD1 or TRBD2 (6 bases each). Sequenced here: peripheral blood mononuclear cells (PBMCs), sampled at new diagnosis, from a patient treated with antithyroid drugs. This TCR came from a woman under 30 with Graves disease. CDR3 coding DNA: TGTGCCAGCAGCCAAGATTCCGGGGGCGGACACTACGAGCAGTACTTC. This translates into CASSQDSGGGHYEQYF.